These 32 T cell receptor beta chains originate from one sample sequenced in a study of T cell changes during pregnancy in multiple sclerosis. TCRdb's table, derived via immunoSEQ multiplex PCR, lists solely in-frame clones and lacks some. The sample contains approximately 79,000 clones, around 94% of which appear only once. The specimen was CD4+ T cells from peripheral blood mononuclear cells, collected before pregnancy. These receptors all come from a female donor with multiple sclerosis, enrolled in a pregnancy study.

CDR3 loop: CASSLGGGREYQPQHF. The CDR3 DNA reads TGTGCCAGCAGTCTAGGGGGGGGGCGGGAATACCAGCCCCAGCATTTT. The chain carries TRBV28 and TRBJ1-5; maybe TRBD1 (6 bases). Between the trimmed V and J ends, which lost 5 bases and 7 bases, there was a span of 21 bases. Germline CDR1 and CDR2: MDHEN and SYDVKM. The length of the CDR3 is 16 residues.

This sequence joins TRBV14 and TRBJ2-1, with 7 bases lining up with TRBD2. V dropped 4 bases and J dropped 9; count of bases not matched to a gene: 3. The germline V gene has CDR1 SGHDN and CDR2 FVKESK. This CDR3 is 12 amino acids long. For the CDR3, the DNA is TGTGCCAGCAGCCCTCAGCGGGGTGAGCAGTTCTTC. Its protein is CASSPQRGEQFF.

The rearrangement links TRBV27 to TRBJ1-1; TRBD1 might be the D (6 bases). The CDR3 extends over 14 amino acids. The germline V gene encodes CDR1 MNHEY and CDR2 SMNVEV (reference sequence). V gave up 4 bases and J gave up 1 base, with 10 bases separating them. The CDR3 DNA reads TGTGCCAGCAGTTCCCTACAGGGGAACACTGAAGCTTTCTTT. As protein: CASSSLQGNTEAFF.

This clone appeared once. The rearrangement joins TRBV7-9 to TRBJ2-2, with D possibly being TRBD1 (5 bases). Trimming left V 5 bases short and J 5 bases short, with 21 bases between. CDR3 length: 17 amino acids. CDR1 and CDR2 (germline): SEHNR, FQNEAQ (reference sequence). In nucleotides, the CDR3 is TGTGCCAGCAGCCCAAAGCTTTCCAGGGTAACAACCGGGGAGCTGTTTTTT. This codes for CASSPKLSRVTTGELFF.

The chain employs TRBV10-1 and TRBJ1-4, with TRBD1 identical over 10 bases. CDR3 length: 13 amino acids. The V segment lost 5 bases and the J segment 7 bases; nucleotides outside the gene matches: 1. Germline CDR1 reads WNHNN; CDR2 reads SYGVQD (reference sequence). CDR3 bases: TGCGCCAGCAGTAGGGACAGGGGTGAAAAACTGTTTTTT. This gives the protein CASSRDRGEKLFF.

This clone has a handful of counts. This sequence joins TRBV9 and TRBJ1-3; the match to TRBD1 covers 9 bases. V lost 5 bases to trimming and J lost 1 base; unmatched junction nucleotides: 7. The CDR3 is 16 amino acids. Per germline, CDR1 SGDLS and CDR2 YYNGEE. The CDR3 sequence is CASSSTGTGSGNTIYF. CDR3 in DNA: TGTGCCAGCAGTTCGACCGGGACAGGGTCTGGAAACACCATATATTTT.

This chain joins TRBV18 and TRBJ2-5, with 7 bases aligning to TRBD1. The CDR3 extends over 11 amino acids. Looked up from germline, CDR1 is KGHSH and CDR2 is LQKENI. Trimming at V came to 3 bases and at J to 9 bases, leaving 1 base not matched to a gene. The CDR3 here is CASSPQGAQYF. Written as DNA, the CDR3 is TGTGCCAGCTCACCGCAGGGGGCCCAGTACTTC.

Written as DNA, the CDR3 is TGCGCCAGCAGCGATGGTCAGGGATCCACTGAAGCTTTCTTT. This gives the protein CASSDGQGSTEAFF. The rearrangement links TRBV5-1 to TRBJ1-1; tentatively, D is TRBD1 (5 bases). CDR3 length: 14 amino acids. The V gene lost 4 bases and the J gene lost 4 bases, with 14 bases spanning the gap. Germline values: CDR1 SGHRS, CDR2 YFSETQ.

V and J are TRBV19 and TRBJ2-5; TRBD2 agrees at 7 bases. This CDR3 spans 15 amino acids. CDR1 and CDR2 (germline): LNHDA, SQIVND (reference sequence). V dropped 8 bases and J dropped 0; count of bases not matched to a gene: 9. CDR3 bases: TGTGCCAGTCGCCCGGGACTAACATACCAAGAGACCCAGTACTTC. It is translated as CASRPGLTYQETQYF.

The rearrangement uses TRBV28 and TRBJ2-2, with a tentative D call TRBD1 (6 bases). Trimming took 2 bases from V and 6 from J, leaving 7 bases between them. Germline CDR1 and CDR2: MDHEN and SYDVKM. The CDR3 length is 13 residues. The CDR3 spells CASSLGGPGELFF. The CDR3 DNA reads TGTGCCAGCAGTTTAGGGGGCCCCGGGGAGCTGTTTTTT.

The chain recombines TRBV6-1 with TRBJ1-5; D perhaps matches TRBD1 (5 bases). The CDR3 length is 13 residues. The germline CDR1 and CDR2 sequences are MNHNS and SASEGT. The V end lost 5 bases, the J end lost 5 bases, and 10 bases lay between the germline ends. CDR3 DNA: TGTGCCAGCAGTACCAGGGAAGATCAGCCCCAGCATTTT. Protein product: CASSTREDQPQHF.

In its sample, this clone was seen a few times. The V and J genes are TRBV27 and TRBJ1-2, with D perhaps matching TRBD1 (5 bases). Trimming shortened V by 2 bases and J by 0 bases, and 7 bases separated the two germline ends. CDR1 is MNHEY, CDR2 SMNVEV, per germline (reference sequence). This CDR3 comprises 14 residues. The CDR3 reads CASSLQGSNYGYTF. CDR3 nucleotide sequence: TGTGCCAGCAGTTTACAGGGTTCTAACTATGGCTACACCTTC.

This rearrangement joins TRBV5-4 to TRBJ2-3; TRBD2 matches 9 bases. The V segment lost 4 bases and the J segment 4 bases; nucleotides outside the gene matches: 4. Germline V lookup: CDR1 SGHNT, CDR2 YYREEE (reference sequence). This CDR3 is 14 amino acids long. The CDR3 DNA reads TGTGCCAGCAGCCCGGGACTAGCCCCAGATACGCAGTATTTT. Translating it yields CASSPGLAPDTQYF.

The J gene is TRBJ2-7, the V gene TRBV7-6, with D maybe TRBD1 (6 bases). The germline V gene has CDR1 SGHVS and CDR2 FNYEAQ. The length of the CDR3 is 13 residues. Trimming left V 5 bases short and J 6 bases short, with 14 bases between. CDR3 coding DNA: TGTGCCAGCAGCCCCCTAACAGGGTCCGAGCAGTACTTC. Residues: CASSPLTGSEQYF.

This chain's CDR3 is CASSEGGGGAYGYTF. As DNA, the CDR3 is TGCGCCAGCAGTGAGGGGGGAGGGGGAGCCTATGGCTACACCTTC. The chain is built from TRBV10-2 and TRBJ1-2; maybe TRBD1 (6 bases). The CDR3 sequence is 15 residues long. The V gene's germline CDR1 is WSHSY and CDR2 SAAADI. Trimming pared 2 bases from V and 4 bases from J, leaving 14 bases between.

The chain uses TRBV6-5 and TRBJ1-2; no firm D call. Per germline, CDR1 MNHEY and CDR2 SVGAGI. The CDR3 runs to 13 residues. With 6 bases removed from V and 3 bases from J, the gap between germline ends came to 11 bases. The CDR3 protein is CASRLDGYYGYTF. The DNA of the CDR3 is TGTGCCAGCAGACTAGACGGCTACTATGGCTACACCTTC.

The chain carries TRBV11-1 and TRBJ2-3; D not resolved. Deletions cut 1 base from V and 5 bases from J, with 4 bases between. The CDR3 is 12 residues long. CDR1 and CDR2 from the germline V gene are SGHAT and FQDESV (reference sequence). CDR3 DNA sequence: TGTGCCAGCAGCTTAGAGCGAGATACGCAGTATTTT. It yields the protein CASSLERDTQYF.

The genes are TRBV7-6 and TRBJ2-2; no clear D. Trimming took off 5 bases at V and 1 base at J, with 5 bases between the two ends. CDR3 length: 13 residues. The V gene's germline CDR1 is SGHVS and CDR2 FNYEAQ. The CDR3 sequence: CASSPLNTGELFF. CDR3 bases: TGTGCCAGCAGCCCTCTGAACACCGGGGAGCTGTTTTTT.

CDR3 region: CASSGVAIGSTDTQYF. The CDR3, as DNA: TGTGCCAGTAGTGGGGTAGCGATTGGGAGCACAGATACGCAGTATTTT. The V gene is TRBV19, the J gene TRBJ2-3, with a tentative D call TRBD2 (5 bases). The CDR3 consists of 16 residues. The germline V gene has CDR1 LNHDA and CDR2 SQIVND (reference sequence). The V end lost 5 bases, the J end lost 0 bases, and 15 bases lay between the germline ends.

This chain connects TRBV11-2 to TRBJ2-7, with D perhaps TRBD1 (5 bases). This CDR3 is built from 16 residues. The V end lost 1 base, the J end lost 1 base, and 14 bases lay between the germline ends. The V gene's germline CDR1 is SGHAT and CDR2 FQNNGV. The CDR3 bases are TGTGCCAGCAGCTTAGGTCCAGGGTCTATTTCCTACGAGCAGTACTTC. It specifies CASSLGPGSISYEQYF.

The rearrangement uses TRBV6-5 and TRBJ1-1; 7 bases match TRBD1. The trim removed 5 bases at V and 2 bases at J, leaving 8 bases unmatched. Germline CDR1 reads MNHEY; CDR2 reads SVGAGI. The CDR3 is made up of 15 amino acids. The CDR3 nucleotides are TGTGCCAGCAGTCCCTCAGGGGGTGTCAACACTGAAGCTTTCTTT. This gives the protein CASSPSGGVNTEAFF.

In DNA form, the CDR3 reads TGTGCCAGCAGCTTAAAGTACGGGAGGCGACGGGAACTACCGAATGGCTACACCTTC. Translation: CASSLKYGRRRELPNGYTF. The V and J genes are TRBV7-3 and TRBJ1-2, with no clear D. The germline V gene has CDR1 SGHTA and CDR2 FQGTGA. CDR3 length: 19 residues. The germline V and J ends were trimmed by 1 base and 6 bases, with 27 bases remaining between them.

V is TRBV7-9 and J is TRBJ2-3; 7 positions match TRBD1. Losses at the gene ends were 3 bases for V and 5 bases for J; bases not matched to a gene: 8. This CDR3 has 15 amino acids. The germline gives CDR1 SEHNR, CDR2 FQNEAQ (reference sequence). The CDR3 protein is CASSFGTGVGDTQYF. The CDR3 coding sequence is TGTGCCAGCAGCTTCGGTACAGGGGTAGGAGATACGCAGTATTTT.

V gene TRBV28 combines with J gene TRBJ1-4; a possible D gene is TRBD1 (6 bases). CDR3 length: 12 residues. V was pared by 5 bases and J by 8 bases, with 9 bases between. Germline V gene lookup returns CDR1 MDHEN and CDR2 SYDVKM. Written as DNA, the CDR3 is TGTGCCAGCAGTAGGGGGGGAGAAAAACTGTTTTTT. Translated: CASSRGGEKLFF.

This chain joins TRBV9 and TRBJ1-3; TRBD1 agrees at 8 bases. The CDR3 is 16 amino acids. Germline assignment: CDR1 SGDLS and CDR2 YYNGEE. V shed 4 bases and J 0 bases; nucleotides not matched to a gene: 6. The CDR3 sequence: CASSLGQGGSGNTIYF. For the CDR3, the DNA is TGTGCCAGCAGCCTAGGACAGGGAGGCTCTGGAAACACCATATATTTT.

This chain links TRBV5-6 with TRBJ1-2; D is possibly TRBD1 (5 bases). The CDR3 spans 15 residues. The germline CDR1 and CDR2 sequences are SGHDT and YYEEEE. With 0 bases removed from V and 0 bases from J, the gap between germline ends came to 9 bases. The DNA for the CDR3 is TGTGCCAGCAGCTTGGCGGGGGACCCTAACTATGGCTACACCTTC. Translation: CASSLAGDPNYGYTF.

CDR3 in DNA: TGTGCCAGCAGCTTAGTAGGGAGGGCGACTAGCGGGATCTACAATGAGCAGTTCTTC. Encoded protein: CASSLVGRATSGIYNEQFF. The rearrangement joins TRBV7-9 to TRBJ2-1; 11 bases are a match to TRBD2. The V and J ends lost 1 base and 3 bases, in that order; junction bases with no gene match: 11. This CDR3 comprises 19 residues. Germline values: CDR1 SEHNR, CDR2 FQNEAQ (reference sequence).

The J gene is TRBJ2-2, the V gene TRBV2, with D perhaps TRBD2 (6 bases). Germline loops: CDR1 SNHLY, CDR2 FYNNEI. Trimming pared 3 bases from V and 5 bases from J, leaving 7 bases between. The CDR3 length is 13 residues. Written as DNA, the CDR3 is TGTGCCAGCAGTGAGGAGGGGACCGGGGAGCTGTTTTTT. As protein: CASSEEGTGELFF.

The chain joins TRBV19 to TRBJ1-5; 12 bases match TRBD1. Germline lookup yields CDR1 LNHDA and CDR2 SQIVND (reference sequence). V shed 5 bases, J shed 6 bases, and the junction held 5 bases outside the gene matches. The CDR3 contains 15 residues. CDR3 coding DNA: TGTGCCAGTAGTGTCGGGACAGGGGGCGGTCAGCCCCAGCATTTT. Translated, it gives CASSVGTGGGQPQHF.

This chain joins TRBV28 and TRBJ1-2; a possible D gene is TRBD1 (6 bases). The CDR3 loop spans 15 amino acids. V dropped 6 bases and J dropped 4 bases, with 18 bases sitting between them. Germline assignment: CDR1 MDHEN and CDR2 SYDVKM. Written as DNA, the CDR3 is TGTGCCAGCAGCCCAGCCCAGGGGTCGGCCTATGGCTACACCTTC. The encoded protein is CASSPAQGSAYGYTF.

J is TRBJ2-5 and V is TRBV10-3; 7 positions agree with TRBD2. This CDR3 spans 14 amino acids. J gave up 3 bases and V 5 bases, and 6 bases lay outside the gene matches. The germline V gene encodes CDR1 ENHRY and CDR2 SYGVKD. The CDR3 nucleotides are TGTGCCATCAGTAGCGGGATCCCAAAAGAGACCCAGTACTTC. It specifies CAISSGIPKETQYF.

V usage is TRBV28 and J usage is TRBJ1-2, with 8 bases matching TRBD1. The CDR3 loop spans 13 amino acids. The germline CDR1 and CDR2 sequences are MDHEN and SYDVKM. J gave up 13 bases and V 3 bases, and 10 bases lay outside the gene matches. The CDR3 bases are TGTGCCAGCAGTTTCCTAGCCCAGGGGGCGATCACCTTC. This gives the protein CASSFLAQGAITF.